Below, one T cell receptor (beta chain) is given with its context. This record belongs to a study of OX40 agonist ivuxolimab in advanced cancers. The CDR3 extends over 14 amino acids. CDR1 and CDR2 (germline): KGHSH, LQKENI. The V and J ends lost 6 bases and 1 base respectively, with 11 bases between them. Sequencing was performed with immunoSEQ multiplex PCR; in TCRdb, only in-frame clones are kept and a portion is missing. The table shows around 63,000 clones, with roughly 90% occurring only once. V gene TRBV18 combines with J gene TRBJ2-3; no definite D call. Source: CD4+ or CD8+ T cells sorted from blood, taken in a trial of the OX40 agonist ivuxolimab. The sequence was collected from an adult with an advanced solid tumor such as melanoma, head and neck, liver or kidney cancer. CDR3 sequence: CASSPPAGTDTQYF. Here the CDR3 DNA reads TGTGCCAGCTCTCCCCCGGCAGGCACAGATACGCAGTATTTT.